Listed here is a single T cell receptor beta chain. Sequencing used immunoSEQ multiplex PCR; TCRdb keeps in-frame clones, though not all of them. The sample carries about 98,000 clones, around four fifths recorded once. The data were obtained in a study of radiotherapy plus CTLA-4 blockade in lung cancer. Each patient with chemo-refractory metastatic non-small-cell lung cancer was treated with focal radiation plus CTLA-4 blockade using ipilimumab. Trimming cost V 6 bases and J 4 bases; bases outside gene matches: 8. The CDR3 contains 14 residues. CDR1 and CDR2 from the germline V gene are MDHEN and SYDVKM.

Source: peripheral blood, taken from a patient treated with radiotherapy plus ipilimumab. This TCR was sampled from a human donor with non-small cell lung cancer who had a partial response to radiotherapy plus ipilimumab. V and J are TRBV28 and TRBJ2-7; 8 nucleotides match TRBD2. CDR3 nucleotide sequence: TGTGCCAGCAGCCCAGCGGGAGTGAGGTACGAGCAGTACTTC. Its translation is CASSPAGVRYEQYF.